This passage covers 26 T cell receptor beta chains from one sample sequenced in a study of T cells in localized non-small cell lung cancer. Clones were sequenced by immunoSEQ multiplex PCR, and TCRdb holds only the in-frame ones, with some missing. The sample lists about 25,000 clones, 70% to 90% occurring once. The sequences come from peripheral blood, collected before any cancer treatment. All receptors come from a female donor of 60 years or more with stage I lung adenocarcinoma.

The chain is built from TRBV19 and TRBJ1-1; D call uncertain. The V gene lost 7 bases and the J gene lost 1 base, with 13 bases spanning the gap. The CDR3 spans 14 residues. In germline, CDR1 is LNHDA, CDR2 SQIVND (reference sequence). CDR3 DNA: TGTGCCAGTATACGGGGTCGGGGGAACACTGAAGCTTTCTTT. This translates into CASIRGRGNTEAFF.

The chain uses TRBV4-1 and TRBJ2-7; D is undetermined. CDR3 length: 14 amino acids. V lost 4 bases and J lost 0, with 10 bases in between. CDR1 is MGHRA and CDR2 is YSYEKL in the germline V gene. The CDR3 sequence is CASSPGSVSYEQYF. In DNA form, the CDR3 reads TGCGCCAGCAGCCCCGGCAGCGTCTCCTACGAGCAGTACTTC.

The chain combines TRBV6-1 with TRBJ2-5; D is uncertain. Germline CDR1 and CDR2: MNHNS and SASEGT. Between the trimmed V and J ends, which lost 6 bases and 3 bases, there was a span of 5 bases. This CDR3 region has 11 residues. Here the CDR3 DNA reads TGTGCCAGCAGAATTGAAGAGACCCAGTACTTC. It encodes CASRIEETQYF.

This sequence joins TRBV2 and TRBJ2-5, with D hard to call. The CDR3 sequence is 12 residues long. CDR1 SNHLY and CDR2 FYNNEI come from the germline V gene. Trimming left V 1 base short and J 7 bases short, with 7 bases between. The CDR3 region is CASSEGTGTQYF. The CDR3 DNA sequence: TGTGCCAGCAGTGAAGGCACGGGGACCCAGTACTTC.

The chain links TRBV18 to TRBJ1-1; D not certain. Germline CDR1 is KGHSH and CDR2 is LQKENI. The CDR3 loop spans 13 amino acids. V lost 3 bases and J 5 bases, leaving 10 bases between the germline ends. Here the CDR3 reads CASSPPPPTEAFF. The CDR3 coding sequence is TGTGCCAGCTCACCTCCGCCTCCGACTGAAGCTTTCTTT.

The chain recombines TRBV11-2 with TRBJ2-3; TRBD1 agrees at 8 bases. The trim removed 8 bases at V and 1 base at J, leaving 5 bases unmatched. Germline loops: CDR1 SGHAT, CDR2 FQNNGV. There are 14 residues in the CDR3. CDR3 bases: TGTGCCAGCGGACAGGGAATGGGCACAGATACGCAGTATTTT. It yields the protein CASGQGMGTDTQYF.

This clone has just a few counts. Here the CDR3 DNA reads TGTGCCAGCAGCGTCGGGTTGATCGACACTGAAGCTTTCTTT. It encodes CASSVGLIDTEAFF. The chain links TRBV9 to TRBJ1-1; no clear D. From germline, CDR1 is SGDLS and CDR2 YYNGEE. Trimming took off 2 bases at V and 3 bases at J, with 11 bases between the two ends. The CDR3 runs to 14 residues.

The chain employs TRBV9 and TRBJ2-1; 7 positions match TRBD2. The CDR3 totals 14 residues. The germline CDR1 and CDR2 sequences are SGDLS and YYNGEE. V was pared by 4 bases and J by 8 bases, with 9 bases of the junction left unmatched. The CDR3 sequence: CASSYGDYLDEQFF. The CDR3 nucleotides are TGTGCCAGCAGCTACGGGGACTACTTGGATGAGCAGTTCTTC.

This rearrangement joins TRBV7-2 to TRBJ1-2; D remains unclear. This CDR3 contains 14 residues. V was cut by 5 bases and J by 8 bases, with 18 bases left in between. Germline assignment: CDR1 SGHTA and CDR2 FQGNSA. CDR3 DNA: TGTGCCAGCAGCCGAGGGCCAGGTTTCGAAGGCTACACCTTC. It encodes CASSRGPGFEGYTF.

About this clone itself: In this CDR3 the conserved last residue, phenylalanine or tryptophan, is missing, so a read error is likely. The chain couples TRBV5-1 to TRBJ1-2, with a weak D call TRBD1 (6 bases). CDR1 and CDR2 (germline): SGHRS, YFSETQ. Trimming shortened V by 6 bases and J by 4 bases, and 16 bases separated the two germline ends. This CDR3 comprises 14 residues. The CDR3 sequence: CASTPAGDLYGYTL. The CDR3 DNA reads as TGCGCCAGCACCCCCGCAGGGGACCTCTATGGCTACACCCTC.

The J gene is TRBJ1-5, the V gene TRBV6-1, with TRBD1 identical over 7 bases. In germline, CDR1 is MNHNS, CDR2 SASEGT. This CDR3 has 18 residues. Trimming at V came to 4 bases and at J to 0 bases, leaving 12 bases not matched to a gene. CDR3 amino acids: CASSGIGRGGYSNQPQHF. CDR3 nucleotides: TGTGCCAGCAGTGGCATCGGCAGGGGGGGATATAGCAATCAGCCCCAGCATTTT.

CDR3 amino acids: CACLGLAGERTGELFF. In DNA form, the CDR3 reads TGTGCCTGTCTCGGACTAGCGGGAGAGCGTACCGGGGAGCTGTTTTTT. The chain carries TRBV30 and TRBJ2-2; 13 bases match TRBD2. Germline CDR1 GTSNPN, CDR2 SVGIG (reference sequence). The CDR3 totals 16 residues. The V segment lost 6 bases and the J segment 5 bases; nucleotides outside the gene matches: 9. Full variable domain (rest looked up from reference TRBV30 and TRBJ2-2): SQTIHQWPATLVQPVGSPLSLECTVEGTSNPNLYWYRQAAGRGLQLLFYSVGIGQISSEVPQNLSASRPQDRQFILSSKKLLLSDSGFYLCACLGLAGERTGELFFGEGSRLTVL.

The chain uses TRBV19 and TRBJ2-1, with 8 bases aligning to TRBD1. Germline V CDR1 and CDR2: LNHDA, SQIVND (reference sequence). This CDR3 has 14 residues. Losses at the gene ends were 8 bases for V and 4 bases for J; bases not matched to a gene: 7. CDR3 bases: TGTGCCAGTTGCCATGGGGACAGGTACAATGAGCAGTTCTTC. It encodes CASCHGDRYNEQFF. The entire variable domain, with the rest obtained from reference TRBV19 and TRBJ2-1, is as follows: DGGITQSPKYLFRKEGQNVTLSCEQNLNHDAMYWYRQDPGQGLRLIYYSQIVNDFQKGDIAEGYSVSREKKESFPLTVTSAQKNPTAFYLCASCHGDRYNEQFFGPGTRLTVL.

The CDR3 region is CASGGTGGHGYTF. DNA for the CDR3: TGTGCTAGTGGTGGGACGGGGGGGCATGGCTACACCTTC. This sequence joins TRBV12-5 and TRBJ1-2; D possibly corresponds to TRBD1 (6 bases). The CDR3 covers 13 residues. V was clipped by 5 bases and J by 6 bases, with 13 bases between them. The germline gives CDR1 LGHNT, CDR2 FRNRAP.

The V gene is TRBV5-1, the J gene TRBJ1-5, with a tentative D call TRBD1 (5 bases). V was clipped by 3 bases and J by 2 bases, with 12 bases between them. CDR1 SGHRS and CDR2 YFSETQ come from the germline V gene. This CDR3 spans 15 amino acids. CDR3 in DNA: TGCGCCAGCAGCTCGGGGGAAACGGGCAATCAGCCCCAGCATTTT. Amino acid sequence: CASSSGETGNQPQHF.

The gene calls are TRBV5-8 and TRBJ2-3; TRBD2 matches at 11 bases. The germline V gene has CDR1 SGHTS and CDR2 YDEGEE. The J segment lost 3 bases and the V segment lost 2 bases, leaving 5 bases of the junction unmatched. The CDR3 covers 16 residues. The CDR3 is CASSLIAGGPTDTQYF. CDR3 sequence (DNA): TGTGCCAGCAGCTTAATAGCGGGGGGGCCGACAGATACGCAGTATTTT.

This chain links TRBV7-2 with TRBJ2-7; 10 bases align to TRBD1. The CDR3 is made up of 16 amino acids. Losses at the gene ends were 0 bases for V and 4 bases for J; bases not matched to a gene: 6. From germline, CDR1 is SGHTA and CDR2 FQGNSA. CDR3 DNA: TGTGCCAGCAGCTTAGCTTCAGACAGGGGGCGGTACGAGCAGTACTTC. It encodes CASSLASDRGRYEQYF.

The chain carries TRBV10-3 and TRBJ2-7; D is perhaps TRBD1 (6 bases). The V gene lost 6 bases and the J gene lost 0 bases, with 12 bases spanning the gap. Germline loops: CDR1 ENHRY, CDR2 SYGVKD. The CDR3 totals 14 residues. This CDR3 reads CAISIRDTSYEQYF. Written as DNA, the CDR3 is TGTGCCATCAGCATCCGGGACACCTCCTACGAGCAGTACTTC.

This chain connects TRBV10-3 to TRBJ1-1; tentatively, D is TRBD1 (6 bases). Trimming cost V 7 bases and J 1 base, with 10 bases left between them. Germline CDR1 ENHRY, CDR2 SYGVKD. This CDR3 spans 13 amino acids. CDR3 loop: CAITETGNTEAFF. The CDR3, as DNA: TGTGCCATCACCGAGACAGGGAACACTGAAGCTTTCTTT.

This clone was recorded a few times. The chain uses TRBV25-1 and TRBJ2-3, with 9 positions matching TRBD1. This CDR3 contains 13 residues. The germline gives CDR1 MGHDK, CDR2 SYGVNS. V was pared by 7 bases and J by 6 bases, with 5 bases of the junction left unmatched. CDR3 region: CASKGQGEDTQYF. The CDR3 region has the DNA TGTGCCAGCAAGGGACAGGGAGAGGATACGCAGTATTTT. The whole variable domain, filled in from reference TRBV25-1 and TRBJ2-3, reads EADIYQTPRYLVIGTGKKITLECSQTMGHDKMYWYQQDPGMELHLIHYSYGVNSTEKGDLSSESTVSRIRTEHFPLTLESARPSHTSQYLCASKGQGEDTQYFGPGTRLTVL.

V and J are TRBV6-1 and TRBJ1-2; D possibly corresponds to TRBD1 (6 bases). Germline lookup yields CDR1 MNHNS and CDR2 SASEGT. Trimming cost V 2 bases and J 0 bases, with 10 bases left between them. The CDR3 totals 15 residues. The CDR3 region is CASSEFGGPNYGYTF. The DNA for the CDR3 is TGTGCCAGCAGTGAATTTGGGGGGCCTAACTATGGCTACACCTTC.

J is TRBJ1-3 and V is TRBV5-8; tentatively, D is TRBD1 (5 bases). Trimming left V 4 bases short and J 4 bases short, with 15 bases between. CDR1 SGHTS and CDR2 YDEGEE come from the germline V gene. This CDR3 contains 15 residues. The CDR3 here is CASSPDRISGNTIYF. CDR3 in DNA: TGTGCCAGCAGCCCTGACAGAATTTCAGGAAACACCATATATTTT.

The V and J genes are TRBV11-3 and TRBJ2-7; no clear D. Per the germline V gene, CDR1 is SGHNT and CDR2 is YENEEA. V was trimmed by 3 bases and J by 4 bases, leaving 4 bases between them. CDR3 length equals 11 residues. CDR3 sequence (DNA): TGTGCCAGCAGCTTCGCGTACGAGCAGTACTTC. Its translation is CASSFAYEQYF.

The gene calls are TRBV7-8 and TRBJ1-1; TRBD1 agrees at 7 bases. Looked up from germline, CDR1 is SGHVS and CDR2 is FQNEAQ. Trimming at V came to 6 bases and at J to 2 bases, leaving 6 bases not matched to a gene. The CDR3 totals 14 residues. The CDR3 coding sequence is TGTGCCAGCAGTCTCCGACAGGGAAACACTGAAGCTTTCTTT. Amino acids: CASSLRQGNTEAFF.

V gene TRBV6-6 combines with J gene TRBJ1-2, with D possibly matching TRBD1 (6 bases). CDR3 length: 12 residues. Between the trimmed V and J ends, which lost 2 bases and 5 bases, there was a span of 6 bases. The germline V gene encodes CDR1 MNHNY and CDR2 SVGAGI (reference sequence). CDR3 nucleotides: TGTGCCAGCAGTTACCAGGGGTATGGCTACACCTTC. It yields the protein CASSYQGYGYTF.

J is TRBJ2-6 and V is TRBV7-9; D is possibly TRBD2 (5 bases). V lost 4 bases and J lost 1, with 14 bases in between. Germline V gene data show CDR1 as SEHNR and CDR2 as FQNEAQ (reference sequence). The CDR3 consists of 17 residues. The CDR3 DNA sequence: TGTGCCAGCAGCTCATCCCGGGGAACATCTGGGGCCAACGTCCTGACTTTC. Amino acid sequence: CASSSSRGTSGANVLTF. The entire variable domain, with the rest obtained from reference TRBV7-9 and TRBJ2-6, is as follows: DTGVSQNPRHKITKRGQNVTFRCDPISEHNRLYWYRQTLGQGPEFLTYFQNEAQLEKSRLLSDRFSAERPKGSFSTLEIQRTEQGDSAMYLCASSSSRGTSGANVLTFGAGSRLTVL.